The rows below give T cell receptor beta chains drawn from one sample of a study of control samples from healthy donors and cancer patients. The method was immunoSEQ multiplex PCR; TCRdb's version includes in-frame clones alone and lacks a portion of them. The sample yields fewer than 15,000 clones, approximately 77% seen once. Sequencing input: formalin-fixed, paraffin-embedded tissue. These receptors came from a male donor with melanoma. CDR3s include the opening cysteine and the closing phenylalanine or tryptophan. The order of the fields is V gene, J gene, clone size, D gene, CDR3 length, CDR3 protein, CDR3 DNA. A D gene is named only where the DNA matches it firmly. The size entry is marked missing in some rows and otherwise reads once, few, many or a size class.

TRBV12-5	TRBJ2-1	NA	NA	12	CASAQPRDEQFF	TGTGCTAGTGCGCAACCACGCGATGAGCAGTTCTTC
TRBV19	TRBJ2-6	few	NA	15	CASSPRLSGANVLTF	TGTGCCAGTAGTCCGAGGCTCTCTGGGGCCAACGTCCTGACTTTC
TRBV29-1	TRBJ2-4	NA	TRBD1	14	CSVGLGQVGNIQYF	TGCAGCGTTGGGCTAGGACAGGTCGGTAACATTCAGTACTTC
TRBV7-3	TRBJ1-1	NA	TRBD1	15	CASSLDGGTETEAFF	TGTGCCAGCAGCTTAGACGGCGGGACAGAAACTGAAGCTTTCTTT
TRBV7-8	TRBJ2-7	NA	TRBD1	15	CASSLGQGAFGEQYF	TGTGCCAGCAGCTTAGGTCAGGGGGCCTTCGGCGAGCAGTACTTC
TRBV9	TRBJ2-5	NA	NA	13	CASSKHGGETQYF	TGTGCCAGCAGCAAGCACGGAGGAGAGACCCAGTACTTC
TRBV7-8	TRBJ1-1	NA	TRBD1	17	CASGKGTGAFMNTEAFF	TGTGCCAGCGGAAAAGGGACAGGGGCGTTCATGAACACTGAAGCTTTCTTT
TRBV2	TRBJ2-6	few	TRBD1	14	CASSAGQVDNVLTF	TGTGCCAGCAGCGCCGGACAGGTTGACAACGTCCTGACTTTC
TRBV7-7	TRBJ2-2	NA	TRBD1	15	CASSPGQGAGGELFF	TGTGCCAGCAGCCCTGGACAGGGGGCAGGGGGGGAGCTGTTTTTT
TRBV7-9	TRBJ2-5	NA	NA	13	CASSLGLQETQYF	TGTGCCAGCAGCTTAGGCCTCCAAGAGACCCAGTACTTC
TRBV7-2	TRBJ2-5	NA	NA	15	CASSLFNKGEETQYF	TGTGCCAGCAGCTTATTTAATAAGGGAGAAGAGACCCAGTACTTC
TRBV6-5	TRBJ2-7	NA	NA	11	CASSYRGEQYF	TGTGCCAGCAGTTACAGGGGCGAGCAGTACTTC
TRBV12-5	TRBJ1-4	few	NA	17	CASGLLLTGTLDGKLFF	TGTGCTAGTGGTTTATTACTCACCGGGACACTGGACGGAAAACTGTTTTTT
TRBV7-2	TRBJ1-1	NA	NA	15	CASSPIGTANTEAFF	TGTGCCAGCAGCCCCATCGGGACTGCAAACACTGAAGCTTTCTTT
TRBV6-6	TRBJ1-5	NA	NA	14	CASNPSRQNQPQHF	TGTGCCAGCAACCCCTCTCGACAGAATCAGCCCCAGCATTTT
TRBV6-5	TRBJ2-1	NA	NA	15	CASSTTGTVYNEQFF	TGTGCCAGCAGTACGACCGGGACTGTATACAATGAGCAGTTCTTC
TRBV12-3/TRBV12-4	TRBJ2-7	NA	NA	11	CASSLFNEQYF	TGTGCCAGCAGTCTATTTAACGAGCAGTACTTC
TRBV7-6	TRBJ1-2	NA	NA	19	CASSLGPGGKGLTPYGYTF	TGTGCCAGCAGCTTGGGACCCGGGGGGAAGGGCCTCACACCCTATGGCTACACCTTC
TRBV7-9	TRBJ2-7	NA	TRBD2	12	CASSSGGGEQYF	TGTGCCAGCAGCAGCGGGGGGGGCGAGCAGTACTTC
TRBV27	TRBJ1-6	NA	NA	16	CASSLSVRADNSPLHF	TGTGCCAGCAGTTTATCGGTCAGGGCTGATAATTCACCCCTCCACTTT
TRBV14	TRBJ2-4	NA	NA	16	CASSRGPSRLKNIQYF	TGTGCCAGCAGCCGGGGTCCCAGCCGACTCAAAAACATTCAGTACTTC
TRBV7-9	TRBJ2-3	NA	TRBD2	15	CASSHPGGGRDTQYF	TGTGCCAGCAGCCACCCCGGGGGGGGGCGAGATACGCAGTATTTT
TRBV9	TRBJ1-3	NA	NA	14	CASSVDPLGNTIYF	TGTGCCAGCAGCGTAGATCCCCTTGGAAACACCATATATTTT
TRBV7-2	TRBJ2-1	medium-sized	NA	14	CASSLVGQYNEQFF	TGTGCCAGCAGCTTAGTGGGGCAGTACAATGAGCAGTTCTTC